Presented here are 17 T cell receptor beta chains from one specimen sequenced in a study of T cell changes during pregnancy in multiple sclerosis. The repertoire was sequenced with immunoSEQ multiplex PCR; TCRdb's copy has only in-frame clones and lacks some. The table lists about 67,000 clones, 92% of them singletons. The sample was peripheral blood, taken after pregnancy. Receptor source: a female donor with multiple sclerosis, enrolled in a pregnancy study.

V and J are TRBV30 and TRBJ1-2, with D unclear. V was clipped by 1 base and J by 8 bases, with 14 bases between them. Germline-derived CDR1 and CDR2 are GTSNPN and SVGIG (reference sequence). CDR3 length: 13 residues. The CDR3 region is CAWSDSGLVGYTF. The DNA for the CDR3 is TGTGCCTGGAGTGACAGCGGGCTGGTAGGCTACACCTTC.

This rearrangement joins TRBV27 to TRBJ2-1, with no clear D. The V end lost 2 bases, the J end lost 0 bases, and 8 bases lay between the germline ends. Looked up from germline, CDR1 is MNHEY and CDR2 is SMNVEV (reference sequence). The CDR3 covers 15 residues. Written as DNA, the CDR3 is TGTGCCAGCAGTTTAAGCGCTTACTCCTACAATGAGCAGTTCTTC. Protein sequence: CASSLSAYSYNEQFF.

The chain recombines TRBV28 with TRBJ1-2, with D possibly TRBD1 on 5 matching bases. Trimming cost V 2 bases and J 8 bases, with 18 bases left between them. Germline assignment: CDR1 MDHEN and CDR2 SYDVKM. CDR3 length equals 15 residues. The CDR3 region is CASSLQGVPIQGYTF. As DNA, the CDR3 is TGTGCCAGCAGTTTACAAGGGGTCCCAATCCAGGGCTACACCTTC.

The chain couples TRBV11-2 to TRBJ1-5; TRBD1 matches at 7 bases. The V segment lost 1 base and the J segment 2 bases; nucleotides outside the gene matches: 8. This CDR3 contains 17 residues. Per the germline V gene, CDR1 is SGHAT and CDR2 is FQNNGV. CDR3 protein: CASSLANRGGGNQPQHF. The DNA for the CDR3 is TGTGCCAGCAGCTTAGCCAACAGGGGTGGGGGCAATCAGCCCCAGCATTTT.

This chain uses TRBV2 with TRBJ1-5, with 7 bases that match TRBD1. CDR3 size: 19 residues. V was pared by 4 bases and J by 0 bases, with 15 bases of the junction left unmatched. Looked up from germline, CDR1 is SNHLY and CDR2 is FYNNEI. CDR3 in amino acids: CASSARQGIGVYSNQPQHF. The CDR3 nucleotides are TGTGCCAGCAGTGCCCGACAGGGAATAGGGGTATATAGCAATCAGCCCCAGCATTTT. Complete variable domain (other parts from reference TRBV2 and TRBJ1-5): EPEVTQTPSHQVTQMGQEVILRCVPISNHLYFYWYRQILGQKVEFLVSFYNNEISEKSEIFDDQFSVERPDGSNFTLKIRSTKLEDSAMYFCASSARQGIGVYSNQPQHFGDGTRLSIL.

V usage is TRBV5-1 and J usage is TRBJ1-2; 9 nucleotides align to TRBD1. There are 20 residues in the CDR3. Germline CDR1 is SGHRS and CDR2 is YFSETQ. Trimming at V came to 4 bases and at J to 3 bases, leaving 22 bases not matched to a gene. CDR3: CASSTCCLRDRDPTDYGYTF. The CDR3 region has the DNA TGCGCCAGCAGCACTTGCTGTCTCCGGGACAGGGACCCGACGGACTATGGCTACACCTTC.

This chain uses TRBV4-1 with TRBJ2-5; 8 bases are a match to TRBD2. Germline-derived CDR1 and CDR2 are MGHRA and YSYEKL. The CDR3 is 16 residues long. With 1 base clipped from V and 4 bases from J, the junction kept 8 bases outside the gene matches. The CDR3 reads CASSQAGSGTRETQYF. In DNA form, the CDR3 reads TGCGCCAGCAGCCAAGCTGGATCAGGGACTAGAGAGACCCAGTACTTC.

The chain recombines TRBV6-1 with TRBJ1-1, with D hard to call. There are 14 residues in the CDR3. CDR1 and CDR2 from the germline V gene are MNHNS and SASEGT. Trimming took off 2 bases at V and 3 bases at J, with 10 bases between the two ends. In DNA form, the CDR3 reads TGTGCCAGCAGTGAACCTCGAGGGTACACTGAAGCTTTCTTT. It translates to CASSEPRGYTEAFF.

This clone was counted once. The chain couples TRBV6-1 to TRBJ1-2, with D hard to call. The V and J ends lost 6 bases and 0 bases respectively, with 14 bases between them. Germline CDR1 and CDR2: MNHNS and SASEGT. CDR3 length: 15 residues. CDR3 nucleotide sequence: TGTGCCAGCAGCCCGGGAATATTAGCTAACTATGGCTACACCTTC. Translated, it gives CASSPGILANYGYTF.

CDR3 DNA sequence: TGTGCCAGCAGCGTAAGAGCGGGTCAAGAGACCCAGTACTTC. Encoded protein: CASSVRAGQETQYF. J is TRBJ2-5 and V is TRBV9, with D possibly TRBD2 on 6 matching bases. The CDR3 is 14 amino acids. The germline gives CDR1 SGDLS, CDR2 YYNGEE. The ends were cut back, 1 base at V and 2 bases at J, with 9 bases in the middle.

V gene TRBV2 combines with J gene TRBJ2-1; D gene ambiguous. V was pared by 4 bases and J by 4 bases, with 14 bases between. The CDR3 runs 15 residues. Germline V gene lookup returns CDR1 SNHLY and CDR2 FYNNEI. CDR3 DNA: TGTGCCAGCAGTGGATTAGGCAGGAAATACAATGAGCAGTTCTTC. Amino acid sequence: CASSGLGRKYNEQFF.

The chain recombines TRBV14 with TRBJ1-1, with 8 bases fitting TRBD1. CDR3 length equals 15 residues. V shed 4 bases, J shed 1 base, and the junction held 5 bases outside the gene matches. Germline CDR1 reads SGHDN; CDR2 reads FVKESK. The CDR3 loop is CASSLRDRSNTEAFF. The CDR3 bases are TGTGCCAGCAGCCTTAGGGACAGGTCGAACACTGAAGCTTTCTTT.

The V gene is TRBV5-1, the J gene TRBJ1-3; D ambiguous. The CDR3 is made up of 14 amino acids. Germline V gene lookup returns CDR1 SGHRS and CDR2 YFSETQ. Trimming left V 5 bases short and J 1 base short, with 10 bases between. In DNA form, the CDR3 reads TGCGCCAGCAGTCCAGCGGGTTCTGGAAACACCATATATTTT. It translates to CASSPAGSGNTIYF.

This clone was seen a single time. The chain has TRBV5-1 and TRBJ2-7; 9 bases are shared with TRBD1. This CDR3 has 15 residues. The junction had 10 bases not matched to a gene; V was cut back by 3 bases and J by 6 bases. CDR1 is SGHRS and CDR2 is YFSETQ in the germline V gene. CDR3 residues: CASSSTRDRVGEQYF. For the CDR3, the DNA is TGCGCCAGCAGCTCAACCCGGGACAGGGTGGGCGAGCAGTACTTC.

This clone was seen once. The chain is built from TRBV28 and TRBJ1-2; 9 bases match TRBD1. V was clipped by 3 bases and J by 12 bases; unmatched bases: 8. The CDR3 is 13 residues long. Germline V gene sequence: CDR1 MDHEN, CDR2 SYDVKM. CDR3 region: CASSFNRGPSHTF. For the CDR3, the DNA is TGTGCCAGCAGTTTTAACAGGGGGCCGTCACACACCTTC.

The CDR3 loop is CASSRGSPYYNEQFF. CDR3 nucleotide sequence: TGTGCCAGCAGCCGCGGTTCCCCCTACTACAATGAGCAGTTCTTC. The rearrangement joins TRBV11-2 to TRBJ2-1; D gene uncertain. This CDR3 comprises 15 residues. V was trimmed by 5 bases and J by 3 bases, leaving 14 bases between them. Germline CDR1 reads SGHAT; CDR2 reads FQNNGV.

The chain employs TRBV5-4 and TRBJ2-1, with D maybe TRBD2 (6 bases). V shed 4 bases and J shed 2 bases, with 16 bases lying between them. CDR3 length: 16 residues. CDR1 is SGHNT and CDR2 is YYREEE in the germline V gene (reference sequence). The CDR3 protein is CASSPQRGGTYNEQFF. The CDR3 nucleotides are TGTGCCAGCAGCCCACAAAGGGGAGGCACCTACAATGAGCAGTTCTTC.